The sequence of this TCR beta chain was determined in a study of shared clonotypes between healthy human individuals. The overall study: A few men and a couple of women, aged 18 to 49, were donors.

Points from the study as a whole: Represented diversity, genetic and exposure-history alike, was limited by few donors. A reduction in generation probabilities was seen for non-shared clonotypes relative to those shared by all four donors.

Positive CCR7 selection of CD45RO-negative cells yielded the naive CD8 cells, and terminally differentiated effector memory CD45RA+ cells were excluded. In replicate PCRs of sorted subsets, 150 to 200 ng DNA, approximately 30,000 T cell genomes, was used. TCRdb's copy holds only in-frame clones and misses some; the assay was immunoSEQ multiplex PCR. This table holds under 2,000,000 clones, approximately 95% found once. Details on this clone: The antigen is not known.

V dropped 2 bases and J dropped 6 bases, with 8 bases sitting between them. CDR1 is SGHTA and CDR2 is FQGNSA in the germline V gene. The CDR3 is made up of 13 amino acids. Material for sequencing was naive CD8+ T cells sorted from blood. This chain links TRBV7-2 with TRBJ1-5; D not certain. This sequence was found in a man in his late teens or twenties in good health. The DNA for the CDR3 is TGTGCCAGCAGCTTACAGGATTCTCAGCCCCAGCATTTT. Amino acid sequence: CASSLQDSQPQHF.